The source of this T cell receptor (beta chain) is a study of blood T cell repertoires in COVID-19 (dated by TCRdb to the early 2020s). Broadly, across the study: Samples from collaborators originated in the United States, Italy and Spain and spanned both the acute and convalescent phases of COVID-19. The prospective study material was composed of cDNA or gDNA derived from T cells, B-cell-depleted T cells, or PBMCs. Deeply sampled blood TCRbeta repertoires from subjects exposed to, actively infected with, or recovered from COVID-19 were included in the dataset. Sample metadata almost always included a de-identified subject ID, COVID-19 status, age in years and sex. Samples came from the ongoing ImmuneRACE study (first 160 participants) plus 1,254 subjects from 6 global collaborators. Where available, HLA class I and class II types were obtained from metadata supplied by the sample provider rather than from assay-based typing. The repertoires were released in a freely available public database intended as a resource for research on the immune response to SARS-CoV-2. What the work shows at the level of the full study, not this receptor alone: How much clinical and demographic metadata was included differed by source and by participant, and the metadata was provided uncurated.

TCRbeta CDR3 regions were amplified from genomic DNA using the immunoSEQ Assay, a bias-controlled multiplex PCR. Regarding the original processing steps: Nucleated cell counts per sample were estimated from amplification of reference gene primers within the assay. Sequence reads were collapsed and filtered to measure the absolute abundance of every unique TCRbeta CDR3 rearrangement. For each sample, productive Simpson clonality was calculated by taking the square root of Simpson's diversity index across productive rearrangements. The immuneACCESS repertoire file appears here via TCRdb, limited to in-frame rearrangements. These files lack a portion of the clones; in checked studies, under half of the deficit traces to unresolved V genes, and the cause of the others is not known. V, J and clone size were drawn from that table, and D and trimming were deduced from the DNA. The sample has approximately 300,000 clones on record, 90% of them singletons. The top ten hold approximately 6% of the sample.

In the case of this clone: Its antigen is still unknown. Base qualities are not provided; no much larger clone lies one nucleotide away.

One collaborating source in Seattle enrolled patients during active infection and followed them longitudinally through the course of disease. Whole blood was collected in K2EDTA tubes by collaborating institutions according to the institutions' own protocols. For TCRbeta analysis, collaborators shipped samples in one of three forms: frozen whole blood, isolated PBMCs, or DNA extracted from either of those sample types. This TCR derives from a woman aged 45-65 years with COVID-19, enrolled during active disease. The sequencing sample was made of peripheral blood.

The CDR3: CATSDPGLAGYNEQFF. The nucleotide sequence reads as follows: TGTGCCACCAGTGATCCCGGACTAGCGGGTTACAATGAGCAGTTCTTC. The chain uses TRBV24-1 and TRBJ2-1; 11 bases in the junction line up with TRBD2. CDR1 and CDR2, per the germline V gene, are KGHDR and SFDVKD. Spanning cysteine to phenylalanine, the CDR3 consists of 16 amino acids. Left in the record is the CDR3 DNA by itself, 48 bases read in frame from the first base. Compared with germline, V lacks 3 bases and J lacks 4 bases; bases without a gene match: 4.